This T cell receptor beta chain derives from a study of T cells in Graves' hyperthyroidism and ophthalmopathy. General study findings and limits: A 13 V-J model separated ophthalmopathy from stable hyperthyroidism.

About this clonotype itself: Its antigen is unidentified. This clone may be a read error of a much larger clone one base away.

The CDR3 has 15 residues. Amplification targeted TCR beta CDR3 regions from RNA transcripts. HTBI primers were employed in a first-round RT-PCR of the TCR CDR3. TCRdb reprocessed the multiplex PCR reads via MiXCR and lists one record per CDR3 protein. The sample contains some 380,000 distinct CDR3 sequences, approximately 13% of which appear only once. Clinicians diagnosed patients from clinical symptoms, serum thyroxine and TRAb, thyroid ultrasound and orbital computed tomography. This clonotype was sampled from a man aged 25-45 years with Graves' hyperthyroidism that later progressed to Graves' ophthalmopathy. The sequencing sample was made of blood. J is TRBJ2-3 and V is TRBV12-3 or TRBV12-4; D remains ambiguous. The chain's CDR3 is CASNLSAILTDTQYF. CDR3 sequence (DNA): TGTGCCAGCAATTTATCGGCTATACTCACAGATACGCAGTATTTT.